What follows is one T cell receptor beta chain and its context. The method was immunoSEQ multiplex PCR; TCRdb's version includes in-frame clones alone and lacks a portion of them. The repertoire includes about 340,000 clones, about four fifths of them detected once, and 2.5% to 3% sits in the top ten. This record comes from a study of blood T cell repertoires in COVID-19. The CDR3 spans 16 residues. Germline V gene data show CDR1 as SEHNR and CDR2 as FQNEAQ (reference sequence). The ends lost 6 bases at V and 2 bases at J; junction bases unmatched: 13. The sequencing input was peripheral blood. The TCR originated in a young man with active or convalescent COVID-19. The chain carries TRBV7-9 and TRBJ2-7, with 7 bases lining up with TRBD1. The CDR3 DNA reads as TGTGCCAGCAGTGACGTAGGGGGCATTAAGACCTACGAGCAGTACTTC. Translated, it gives CASSDVGGIKTYEQYF. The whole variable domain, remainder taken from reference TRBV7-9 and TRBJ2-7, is DTGVSQNPRHKITKRGQNVTFRCDPISEHNRLYWYRQTLGQGPEFLTYFQNEAQLEKSRLLSDRFSAERPKGSFSTLEIQRTEQGDSAMYLCASSDVGGIKTYEQYFGPGTRLTVT.